What follows are 10 T cell receptor beta chains derived from one specimen sequenced in a study of human thymus T cells. Only in-frame clones appear in the TCRdb table, and some are missing; sequencing was by immunoSEQ multiplex PCR. The sample contains some 44,000 clones, over 90% of which appear only once. The sequencing input was blood. These receptors all come from a girl under three years old with a congenital heart defect but otherwise immunologically healthy.

The chain combines TRBV4-2 with TRBJ2-1, with 11 bases lining up with TRBD2. The CDR3 is 14 residues long. V dropped 2 bases and J dropped 13; count of bases not matched to a gene: 7. Germline loops: CDR1 LGHNA, CDR2 YNFKEQ. Here the CDR3 reads CASSQRSLAGVQFF. CDR3 DNA sequence: TGTGCCAGCAGCCAAAGGTCACTAGCGGGAGTACAGTTCTTC.

This clone has only one observation. This rearrangement joins TRBV11-2 to TRBJ2-5; D unclear. Per the germline V gene, CDR1 is SGHAT and CDR2 is FQNNGV. This CDR3 contains 15 residues. V was clipped by 3 bases and J by 2 bases, with 13 bases between them. The DNA for the CDR3 is TGTGCCAGCAGCTTGAAGCTGGGCCTACAAGAGACCCAGTACTTC. This sequence encodes CASSLKLGLQETQYF.

V is TRBV6-5 and J is TRBJ2-2; the D gene is possibly TRBD2 (5 bases). This CDR3 has 14 residues. Trimming pared 4 bases from V and 1 base from J, leaving 7 bases between. Per the germline V gene, CDR1 is MNHEY and CDR2 is SVGAGI. CDR3 protein: CASSLSGNTGELFF. The CDR3 nucleotides are TGTGCCAGCAGTTTAAGCGGGAACACCGGGGAGCTGTTTTTT.

The chain employs TRBV12-5 and TRBJ2-2, with 9 nucleotides matching TRBD1. This CDR3 is 17 amino acids long. Germline values: CDR1 LGHNT, CDR2 FRNRAP. Unmatched junction bases numbered 12, after V lost 5 bases and J lost 5 bases. The CDR3 is CASGEPTGGAYTGELFF. CDR3 DNA: TGTGCTAGTGGTGAACCCACAGGGGGCGCTTATACCGGGGAGCTGTTTTTT.

This chain links TRBV6-6 with TRBJ2-5; D is possibly TRBD2 (6 bases). The germline V and J ends were trimmed by 2 bases and 5 bases, with 9 bases remaining between them. Germline V gene lookup returns CDR1 MNHNY and CDR2 SVGAGI (reference sequence). The CDR3 length is 13 residues. This CDR3 reads CASSYPGGETQYF. The DNA of the CDR3 is TGTGCCAGCAGTTACCCTGGGGGGGAGACCCAGTACTTC.

The chain recombines TRBV19 with TRBJ1-4; 8 bases align to TRBD1. Per germline, CDR1 LNHDA and CDR2 SQIVND (reference sequence). This CDR3 has 14 residues. Germline trimming cut 5 bases from V and 7 bases from J; bases unmatched to any gene: 6. The CDR3 reads CASSVQGVVEKLFF. The CDR3 nucleotides read TGTGCCAGTAGTGTACAGGGGGTGGTTGAAAAACTGTTTTTT.

This clone showed up just once. The chain is built from TRBV7-9 and TRBJ2-7; D is undetermined. The length of the CDR3 is 12 residues. The ends were cut back, 5 bases at V and 4 bases at J, with 9 bases in the middle. Germline CDR1 is SEHNR and CDR2 is FQNEAQ (reference sequence). The CDR3 loop reads CASSVDPYEQYF. The CDR3 DNA sequence: TGTGCCAGCAGCGTAGACCCATACGAGCAGTACTTC.

This clone was seen just once. V is TRBV19 and J is TRBJ2-7, with D perhaps TRBD1 (6 bases). Trimming pared 3 bases from V and 12 bases from J, leaving 21 bases between. CDR1 LNHDA and CDR2 SQIVND come from the germline V gene (reference sequence). The CDR3 covers 14 residues. CDR3 protein: CASSIGIGTNFRYF. CDR3 nucleotide sequence: TGTGCCAGTAGTATCGGAATCGGGACAAATTTTAGGTACTTC.

The CDR3 DNA reads TGTGCCAGCAGCCAGACAGGGTTCAGCAATCAGCCCCAGCATTTT. Amino acids: CASSQTGFSNQPQHF. The V call is TRBV6-1, the J call TRBJ1-5, with 7 bases identical to TRBD1. The germline V gene encodes CDR1 MNHNS and CDR2 SASEGT. V trimming: 6 bases; J trimming: 1 base; junction bases outside the gene matches: 6. This CDR3 comprises 15 residues.

The chain employs TRBV23-1 and TRBJ2-7; 7 bases fit TRBD1. TRBV23-1 is noted as an ORF with a role that remains uncertain. V lost 7 bases to trimming and J lost 3 bases; unmatched junction nucleotides: 15. The CDR3 covers 16 residues. As DNA, the CDR3 is TGCGCCAGCACCAAGACAGGGCCCAAGCCAAACTACGAGCAGTACTTC. Protein product: CASTKTGPKPNYEQYF.